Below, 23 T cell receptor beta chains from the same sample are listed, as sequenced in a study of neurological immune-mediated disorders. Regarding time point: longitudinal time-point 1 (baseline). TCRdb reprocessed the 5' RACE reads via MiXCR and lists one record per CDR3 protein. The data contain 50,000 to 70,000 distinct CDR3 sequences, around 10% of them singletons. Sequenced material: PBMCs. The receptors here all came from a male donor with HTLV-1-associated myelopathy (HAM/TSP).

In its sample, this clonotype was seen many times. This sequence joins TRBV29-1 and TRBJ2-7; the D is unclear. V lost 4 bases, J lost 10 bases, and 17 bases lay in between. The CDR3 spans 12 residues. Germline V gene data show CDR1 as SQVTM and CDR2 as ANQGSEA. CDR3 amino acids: CSVGGRATSQYF. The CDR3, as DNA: TGCAGCGTTGGAGGTAGGGCCACGAGCCAGTACTTC.

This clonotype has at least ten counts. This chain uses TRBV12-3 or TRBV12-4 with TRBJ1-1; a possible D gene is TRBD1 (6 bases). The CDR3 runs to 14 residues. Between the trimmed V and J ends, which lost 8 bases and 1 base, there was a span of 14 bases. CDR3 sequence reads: CASAWGGPNTEAFF. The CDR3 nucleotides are TGTGCCAGCGCCTGGGGGGGCCCGAACACTGAAGCTTTCTTT.

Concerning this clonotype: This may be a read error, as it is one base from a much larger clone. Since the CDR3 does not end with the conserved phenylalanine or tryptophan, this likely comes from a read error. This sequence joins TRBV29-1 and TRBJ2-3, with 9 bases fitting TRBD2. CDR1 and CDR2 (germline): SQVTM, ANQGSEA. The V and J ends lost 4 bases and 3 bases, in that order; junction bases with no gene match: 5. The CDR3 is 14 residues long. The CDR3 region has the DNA TGCAGCGTTGCGAACCTAGCGGGGACAGATACGCAGTATATT. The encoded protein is CSVANLAGTDTQYI.

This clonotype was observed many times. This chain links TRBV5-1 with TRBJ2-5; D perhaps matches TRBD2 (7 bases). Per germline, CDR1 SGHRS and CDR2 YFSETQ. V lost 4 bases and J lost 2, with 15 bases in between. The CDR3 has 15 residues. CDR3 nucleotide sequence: TGCGCCAGCAGCGTGGCGGGGGCCCGTCAAGAGACCCAGTACTTC. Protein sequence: CASSVAGARQETQYF.

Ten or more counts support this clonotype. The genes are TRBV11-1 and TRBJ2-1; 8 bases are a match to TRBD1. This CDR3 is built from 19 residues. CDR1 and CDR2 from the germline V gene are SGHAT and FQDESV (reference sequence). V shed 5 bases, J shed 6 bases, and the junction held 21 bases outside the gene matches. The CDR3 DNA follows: TGTGCCAGCAGCGAGTGGAGTGGTGACGACAGGGGTAAGAGCAATGAGCAGTTCTTC. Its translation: CASSEWSGDDRGKSNEQFF.

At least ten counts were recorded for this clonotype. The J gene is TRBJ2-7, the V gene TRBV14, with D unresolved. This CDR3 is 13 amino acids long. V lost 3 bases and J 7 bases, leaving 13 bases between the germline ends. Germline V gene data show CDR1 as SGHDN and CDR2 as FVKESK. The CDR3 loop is CASSHDGIGEQYF. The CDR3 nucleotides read TGTGCCAGCAGCCACGATGGAATCGGTGAGCAGTACTTC.

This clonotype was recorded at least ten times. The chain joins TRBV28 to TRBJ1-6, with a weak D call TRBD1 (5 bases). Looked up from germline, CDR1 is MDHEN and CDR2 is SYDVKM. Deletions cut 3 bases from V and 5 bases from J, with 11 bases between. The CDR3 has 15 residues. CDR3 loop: CASSLGGANNSPLHF. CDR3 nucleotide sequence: TGTGCCAGCAGTTTGGGGGGAGCCAATAATTCACCCCTCCACTTT.

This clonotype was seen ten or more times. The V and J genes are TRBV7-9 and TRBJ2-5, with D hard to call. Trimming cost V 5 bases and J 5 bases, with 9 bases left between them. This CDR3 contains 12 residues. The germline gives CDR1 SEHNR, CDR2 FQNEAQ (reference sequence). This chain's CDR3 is CASSQTEETQYF. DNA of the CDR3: TGTGCCAGCAGCCAAACGGAGGAGACCCAGTACTTC.

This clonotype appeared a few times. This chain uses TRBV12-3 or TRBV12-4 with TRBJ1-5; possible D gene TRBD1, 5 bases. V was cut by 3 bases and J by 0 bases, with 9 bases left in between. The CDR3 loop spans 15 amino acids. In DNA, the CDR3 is TGTGCCAGCAGTTTCGGGGCAGCTAGCAATCAGCCCCAGCATTTT. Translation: CASSFGAASNQPQHF.

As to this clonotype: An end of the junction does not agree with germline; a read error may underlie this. In DNA, the CDR3 is TGTGCCAGCAGCTCGAGGACTAGCGGGGTACCAGATAGGCAGTATTTT. This encodes CASSSRTSGVPDRQYF. The V call is TRBV9, the J call TRBJ2-3; TRBD2 aligns across 12 bases. Germline loops: CDR1 SGDLS, CDR2 YYNGEE. The CDR3 consists of 16 residues.

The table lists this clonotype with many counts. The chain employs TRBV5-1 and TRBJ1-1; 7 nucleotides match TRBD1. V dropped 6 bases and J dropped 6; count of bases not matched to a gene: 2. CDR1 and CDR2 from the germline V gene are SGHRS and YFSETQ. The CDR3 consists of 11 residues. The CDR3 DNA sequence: TGCGCCAGCATTGGACAGGCTGAAGCTTTCTTT. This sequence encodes CASIGQAEAFF.

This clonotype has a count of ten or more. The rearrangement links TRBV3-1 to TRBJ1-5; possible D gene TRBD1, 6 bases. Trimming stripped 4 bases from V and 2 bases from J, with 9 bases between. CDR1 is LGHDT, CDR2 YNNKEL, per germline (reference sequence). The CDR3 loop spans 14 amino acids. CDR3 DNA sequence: TGTGCCAGCAGCCGATCAGGGGGCAATCAGCCCCAGCATTTT. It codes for CASSRSGGNQPQHF.

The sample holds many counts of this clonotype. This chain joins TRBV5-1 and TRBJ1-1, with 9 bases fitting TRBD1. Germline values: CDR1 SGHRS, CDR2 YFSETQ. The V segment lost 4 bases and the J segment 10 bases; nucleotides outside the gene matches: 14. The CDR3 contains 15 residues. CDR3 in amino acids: CASSLGQGSSGLAFF. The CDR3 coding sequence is TGCGCCAGCAGCCTGGGACAGGGAAGTTCGGGGTTAGCTTTCTTT.

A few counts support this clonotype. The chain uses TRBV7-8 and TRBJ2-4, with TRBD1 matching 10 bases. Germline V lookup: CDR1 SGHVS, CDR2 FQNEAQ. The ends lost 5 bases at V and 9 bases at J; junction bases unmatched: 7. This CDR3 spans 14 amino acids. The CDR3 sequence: CASSADRGTSIQYF. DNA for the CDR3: TGTGCCAGCAGCGCGGACAGGGGGACGAGCATTCAGTACTTC. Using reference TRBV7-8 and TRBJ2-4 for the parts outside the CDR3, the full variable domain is GAGVSQSPRYKVAKRGQDVALRCDPISGHVSLFWYQQALGQGPEFLTYFQNEAQLDKSGLPSDRFFAERPEGSVSTLKIQRTQQEDSAVYLCASSADRGTSIQYFGAGTRLSVL.

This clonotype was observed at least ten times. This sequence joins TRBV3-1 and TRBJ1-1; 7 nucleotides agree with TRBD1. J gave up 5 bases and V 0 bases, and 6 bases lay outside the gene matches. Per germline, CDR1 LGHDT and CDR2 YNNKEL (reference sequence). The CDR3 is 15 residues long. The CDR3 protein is CASSQDQGVWTEAFF. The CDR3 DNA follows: TGTGCCAGCAGCCAAGATCAGGGGGTATGGACTGAAGCTTTCTTT.

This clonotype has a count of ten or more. The CDR3 sequence: CASTRTSNQPQHF. The CDR3 DNA reads as TGTGCCAGCACCCGGACAAGCAATCAGCCCCAGCATTTT. This chain links TRBV2 with TRBJ1-5, with D tentatively TRBD1 (5 bases). The CDR3 spans 13 residues. Germline V gene lookup returns CDR1 SNHLY and CDR2 FYNNEI. V lost 7 bases, J lost 1 base, and 8 bases lay in between.

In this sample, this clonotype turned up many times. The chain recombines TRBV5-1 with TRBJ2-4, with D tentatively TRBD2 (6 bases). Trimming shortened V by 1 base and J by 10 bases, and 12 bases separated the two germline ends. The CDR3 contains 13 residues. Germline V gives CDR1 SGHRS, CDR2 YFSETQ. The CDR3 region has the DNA TGCGCCAGCAGCTTGACCGGGACTGGGATTCAGTACTTC. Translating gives CASSLTGTGIQYF.

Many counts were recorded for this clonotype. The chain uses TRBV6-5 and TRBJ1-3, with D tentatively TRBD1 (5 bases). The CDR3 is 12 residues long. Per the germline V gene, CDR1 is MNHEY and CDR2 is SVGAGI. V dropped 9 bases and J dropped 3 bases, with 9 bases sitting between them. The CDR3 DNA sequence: TGTGCCAGTCAAGGGGATGGAAACACCATATATTTT. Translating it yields CASQGDGNTIYF.

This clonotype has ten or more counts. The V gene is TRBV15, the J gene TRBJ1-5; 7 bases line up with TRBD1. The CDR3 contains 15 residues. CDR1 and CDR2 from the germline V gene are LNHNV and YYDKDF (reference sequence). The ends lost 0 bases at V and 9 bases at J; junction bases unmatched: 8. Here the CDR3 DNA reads TGTGCCACCAGCAGAGACAGGGGGACAATAGGGCCCCAGCATTTT. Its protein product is CATSRDRGTIGPQHF.

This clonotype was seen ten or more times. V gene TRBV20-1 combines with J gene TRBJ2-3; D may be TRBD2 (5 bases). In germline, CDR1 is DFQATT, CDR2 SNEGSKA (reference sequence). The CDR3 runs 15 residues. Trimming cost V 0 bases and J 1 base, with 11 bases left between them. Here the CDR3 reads CSARDGSRGTDTQYF. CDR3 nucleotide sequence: TGCAGTGCTAGAGATGGGAGCCGGGGCACAGATACGCAGTATTTT.

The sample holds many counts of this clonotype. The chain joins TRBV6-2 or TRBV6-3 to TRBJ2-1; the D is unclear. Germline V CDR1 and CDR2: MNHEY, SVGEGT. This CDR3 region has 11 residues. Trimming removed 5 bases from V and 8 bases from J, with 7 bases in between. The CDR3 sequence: CASSVWDEQFF. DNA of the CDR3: TGTGCCAGCAGTGTTTGGGATGAGCAGTTCTTC.

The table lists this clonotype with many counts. The CDR3 loop reads CASSQDSTGGATGANVLTF. In DNA, the CDR3 is TGTGCCAGCAGCCAAGATAGTACAGGGGGCGCGACGGGGGCCAACGTCCTGACTTTC. This rearrangement joins TRBV3-1 to TRBJ2-6; 9 bases map to TRBD1. The V gene end was trimmed by 0 bases and the J gene end by 4 bases; junction bases not matched to a gene: 10. This CDR3 spans 19 amino acids. The germline V gene has CDR1 LGHDT and CDR2 YNNKEL (reference sequence).

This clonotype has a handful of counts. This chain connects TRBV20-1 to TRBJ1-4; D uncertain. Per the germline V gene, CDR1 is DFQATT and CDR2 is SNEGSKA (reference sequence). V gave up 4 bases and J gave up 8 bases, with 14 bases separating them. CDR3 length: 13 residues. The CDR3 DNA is TGCAGTGCTAATTACCGGGGTGAAGAAAAACTGTTTTTT. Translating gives CSANYRGEEKLFF.